This is a list of T cell receptor beta chains from one sample in a study of cytomegalovirus exposure and HLA in healthy donors. Using immunoSEQ multiplex PCR, the repertoire was profiled, and TCRdb retains in-frame clones only, with some absent. The sample lists about 180,000 clones, almost 85% occurring once. The sequenced sample was PBMCs. Every receptor here comes from a woman between 45 and 65 years old in good health and CMV-seronegative. Both conserved end residues are part of each CDR3. D genes are given only for firm matches. Only part of the rows carry a size: once, few, many, or a class if the clone is expanded.

j_call d_call clone_size v_call cdr3_nt cdr3_aa
TRBJ2-7 . . TRBV28 TGTGCCAGCAGTTTCAGGGAACAGGGTCTCGCCGAGCAGTACTTC CASSFREQGLAEQYF
TRBJ2-7 TRBD1 . TRBV5-1 TGCGCCAGCAGCCCTACAGGGGGCTCGTACGAGCAGTACTTC CASSPTGGSYEQYF
TRBJ2-7 . few TRBV6-6 TGTGCCAGCAGCGCCAGACAATATTACGAGCAGTACTTC CASSARQYYEQYF
TRBJ2-3 . few TRBV19 TGTGCCAGTAGTATCTTGGGCCAGAGGGCAGATACGCAGTATTTT CASSILGQRADTQYF
TRBJ2-7 . . TRBV9 TGTGCCAGCAGCGTTCACGACAGCCTGGGATACGAGCAGTACTTC CASSVHDSLGYEQYF
TRBJ2-7 TRBD2 . TRBV15 TGTGCCACCAGCAATGGACTAGCGGGAGTCGGCGAGCAGTACTTC CATSNGLAGVGEQYF
TRBJ1-2 . . TRBV28 TGTGCCAGCAAAATACAGGGCGTAGGGAGCTATGGCTACACCTTC CASKIQGVGSYGYTF
TRBJ2-5 . . TRBV2 TGTGCCAGCACCGAGGGTGAGCAAGAGACCCAGTACTTC CASTEGEQETQYF
TRBJ2-4 . few TRBV7-3 TGTGCCAGCAGCGGGGGGGGCGACAAAAACATTCAGTACTTC CASSGGGDKNIQYF
TRBJ2-3 TRBD2 . TRBV7-2 TGTGCCAGCAGCTTTCCTAGCGGGGGGGCCCCAGATACGCAGTATTTT CASSFPSGGAPDTQYF
TRBJ1-5 TRBD1 . TRBV27 TGTGCCAGCAGTTTAAGTTATCACAGGGGGAGGGGCAATCAGCCCCAGCATTTT CASSLSYHRGRGNQPQHF
TRBJ1-6 . . TRBV30 TGTGCCTGGAGTGCCGGGGGGAATTCACCCCTCCACTTT CAWSAGGNSPLHF
TRBJ2-7 TRBD1 . TRBV5-1 TGCGCCAGCAGCCCCCTGACAGGGGGTATAGACGAGCAGTACTTC CASSPLTGGIDEQYF
TRBJ2-7 . once TRBV4-2 TGTGCCAGCAGCCAATCGTTGGGGGCCACCTACGAGCAGTACTTC CASSQSLGATYEQYF
TRBJ2-7 . . TRBV5-1 TGCGCCAGCAGCTTGGAAGTGGGCCGCCACGAGCAGTACTTC CASSLEVGRHEQYF
TRBJ2-7 . once TRBV4-2 TGTGCCAGCAGCCAGTATCCGCTGACAGGTATATTAAATAGCGAGCAGTACTTC CASSQYPLTGILNSEQYF
TRBJ2-7 . . TRBV6-5 TGTGCCAGCAGTCCAGACTGGTCGGGACTCCTTAAGCAGTACTTC CASSPDWSGLLKQYF
TRBJ2-2 TRBD2 . TRBV7-3 TGTGCCAGCAGCTTGACTAGCGGGAACACCGGGGAGCTGTTTTTT CASSLTSGNTGELFF
TRBJ2-7 . . TRBV28 TGTGCCAGCAGTCTTTCCTCTACTGACCGGCCTAGCGAGCAGTACTTC CASSLSSTDRPSEQYF
TRBJ2-5 . . TRBV7-9 TGTGCCAGCAGCTTTCGTTTAGCTCAGGAGACCCAGTACTTC CASSFRLAQETQYF
TRBJ2-5 TRBD2 . TRBV2 TGTGCCAGCAGTGTACTTTCCGGGACTAGCGGGAGAAACCCCCAAGAGACCCAGTACTTC CASSVLSGTSGRNPQETQYF
TRBJ2-3 . . TRBV7-8 TGTGCCAGCAGCTTAAGGACAGTCCCAGATACGCAGTATTTT CASSLRTVPDTQYF
TRBJ2-2 . . TRBV11-1 TGTGCCAGCAGCCAGGACAGCACCGGGGAGCTGTTTTTT CASSQDSTGELFF
TRBJ1-2 TRBD1 . TRBV29-1 TGCAGCGGAACGACAGGGTCCTTAGGCTACACCTTC CSGTTGSLGYTF
TRBJ2-5 TRBD1 once TRBV2 TGTGCCAGCACGAACAGGGGGGTTGAAGAGACCCAGTACTTC CASTNRGVEETQYF
TRBJ1-2 TRBD1 . TRBV28 TGTGCCCTACAGGGGGAGAACTATGGCTACACCTTC CALQGENYGYTF
TRBJ2-2 TRBD2 . TRBV7-3 TGTGCCAGCAGCTTAGCGGGGACTAGCGGCACCGGGGAGCTGTTTTTT CASSLAGTSGTGELFF
TRBJ2-1 TRBD1 . TRBV30 TGTGCCTGGATCGAGACAGGGGCCCGTAGCTCCTACAATGAGCAGTTCTTC CAWIETGARSSYNEQFF
TRBJ2-2 TRBD1 . TRBV7-2 TGTGCCAGCAGCCCACAGTGGACAGGGATTAATTTCGGGGAGCTGTTTTTT CASSPQWTGINFGELFF
TRBJ2-7 . . TRBV23-1 TGCGCCAGCAGTCTACTTGTCTACGAGCAGTACTTC CASSLLVYEQYF
TRBJ2-5 . once TRBV5-1 TGCGCCAGCAGCTTTCGGACATTATCCGAGACCCAGTACTTC CASSFRTLSETQYF
TRBJ1-1 TRBD1 . TRBV7-6 TGTGCCAGCAGCTTAGAGACAGGGACCACTGAAGCTTTCTTT CASSLETGTTEAFF
TRBJ2-2 TRBD1 once TRBV30 TGTGCCTGGAGTTTCCGGGACAGCAACACCGGGGAGCTGTTTTTT CAWSFRDSNTGELFF
TRBJ2-5 TRBD2 . TRBV29-1 TGCAGCGAATCCTGGCGGGGGGGAGGGGAGACCCAGTACTTC CSESWRGGGETQYF
TRBJ1-3 . . TRBV9 TGTGCCAGCAGCGTAGATTGGACAGTCGGAAACACCATATATTTT CASSVDWTVGNTIYF
TRBJ1-2 . . TRBV11-1 TGTGCCAGCAGCCCGGAGATTGGAGATGGCTACACCTTC CASSPEIGDGYTF
TRBJ2-1 . . TRBV11-2 TGTGCCAGCAGCTTACTAGCGCCCTACAATGAGCAGTTCTTC CASSLLAPYNEQFF
TRBJ2-2 TRBD1 . TRBV5-1 TGCGCCAGCAGCCTCCGGACAGGGGGAACCGGGGAGCTGTTTTTT CASSLRTGGTGELFF
TRBJ2-1 . . TRBV10-1 TGCGCCAGCAGTGAGCGGGGCTCCTACAATGAGCAGTTCTTC CASSERGSYNEQFF
TRBJ1-1 . . TRBV7-2 TGTGCCAGCAGTCTTAAGGCTGGAGGGTCCGCTTTCTTT CASSLKAGGSAFF
TRBJ1-2 TRBD1 . TRBV27 TGTGCCAGCAGTACACGAGGACAGGATCACTATGGCTACACCTTC CASSTRGQDHYGYTF
TRBJ1-1 . . TRBV4-2 TGTGCCAGCAGCCAAGATCTTGTCCAGGAAGCTTTCTTT CASSQDLVQEAFF
TRBJ2-1 TRBD1 once TRBV2 TGTGCCAGCAGATATGACAGGGACCCCTACAATGAGCAGTTCTTC CASRYDRDPYNEQFF
TRBJ1-3 . . TRBV5-4 TGTGCCAGCAGCCCCACAGCCTCTGGAAACACCATATATTTT CASSPTASGNTIYF
TRBJ2-2 . . TRBV10-2 TGCGCCAGCAGCGTCACGAGACACAACACCGGGGAGCTGTTTTTT CASSVTRHNTGELFF
TRBJ2-5 TRBD1 . TRBV7-9 TGTGCCAGCAGCTGGTCGATGGGACAGGGGGCGAAAGAGACCCAGTACTTC CASSWSMGQGAKETQYF